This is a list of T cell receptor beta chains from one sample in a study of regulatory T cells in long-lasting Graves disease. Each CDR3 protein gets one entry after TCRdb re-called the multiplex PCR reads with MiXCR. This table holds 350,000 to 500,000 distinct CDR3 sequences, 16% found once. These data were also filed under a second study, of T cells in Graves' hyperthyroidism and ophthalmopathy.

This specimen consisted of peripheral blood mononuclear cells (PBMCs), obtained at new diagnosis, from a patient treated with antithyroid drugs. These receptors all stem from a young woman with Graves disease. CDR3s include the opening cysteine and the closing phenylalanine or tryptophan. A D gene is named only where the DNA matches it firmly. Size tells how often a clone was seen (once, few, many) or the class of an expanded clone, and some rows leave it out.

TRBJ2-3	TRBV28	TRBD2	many	TGTGCCAGCAGTTTAAGGCTAGCGGGAGTGTGGGGGACAGATACGCAGTATTTT	CASSLRLAGVWGTDTQYF
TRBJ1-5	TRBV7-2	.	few	TGTGCCAGCAGCCCAGGGACTGAGCAGCCCCAGCATTTT	CASSPGTEQPQHF
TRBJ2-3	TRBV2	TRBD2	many	TGTGCCAGCAGTGGCCTACTAGCGGCAGATACGCAGTATTTT	CASSGLLAADTQYF
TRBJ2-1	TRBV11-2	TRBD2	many	TGTGCCAGCAGCCCAATCGCCGGGACTAGCATCTACAATGAGCAGTTCTTC	CASSPIAGTSIYNEQFF
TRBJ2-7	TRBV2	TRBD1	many	TGTGCCAGCAACGGAGACAGGGTCCCCTACGAGCAGTACTTC	CASNGDRVPYEQYF
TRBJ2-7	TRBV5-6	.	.	TGTGCCAGCAGCTTCAGGGTTGGGAACGAGCAGTACTTC	CASSFRVGNEQYF
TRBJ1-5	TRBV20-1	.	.	TGCAGTGCTAGAGTAACGGGGCGACAATATAGCAATCAGCCCCAGCATTTT	CSARVTGRQYSNQPQHF
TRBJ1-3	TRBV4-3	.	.	TGCGCCAGCAGCCTTGGGTTGGGAAACACCACATATTTT	CASSLGLGNTTYF
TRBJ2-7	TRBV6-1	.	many	TGTGCCAGCAGTGACAGGGACCCCTACGAGCAGTACTTC	CASSDRDPYEQYF
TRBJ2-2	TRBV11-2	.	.	TGTGCCAGCAGCACCGGGGAACTAGGCGGGAAGCTGTTTTTT	CASSTGELGGKLFF
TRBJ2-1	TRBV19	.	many	TGTGCCAGTAGTATTTTACAGTACAATGAGCAGTTCTTC	CASSILQYNEQFF
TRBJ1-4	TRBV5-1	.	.	TGCGCCAGCAGCTTGGTTGTAGGCGATAATGAAAAACTGTTTTTT	CASSLVVGDNEKLFF
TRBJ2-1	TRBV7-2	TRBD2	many	TGTGCCAGCAGCTTCAGGCGGGAGAGGGAATCCTACAATGAGCAGTTCTTC	CASSFRRERESYNEQFF
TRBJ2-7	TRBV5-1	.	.	TGCGCCAGCAGCCCCAGGGAATCTGTCCTAACCTACGAGCAGTACTTC	CASSPRESVLTYEQYF
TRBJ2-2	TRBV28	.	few	TGTGCCAGCGCCCTTGGAGGATTTGACACCGGGGAGCTGTTTTTT	CASALGGFDTGELFF
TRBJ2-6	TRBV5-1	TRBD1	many	TGCGCCAGCAGCGTTATAGGGACAGCTAATGCTGGGGCCAACGTCCTGACTTTC	CASSVIGTANAGANVLTF
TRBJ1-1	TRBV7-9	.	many	TGTGCCAGCAGCTTAGGGCAGGTTAACACTGAAGCTTTCTTT	CASSLGQVNTEAFF
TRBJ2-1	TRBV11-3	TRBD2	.	TGTGCCAGCAGCTCCCAAGGGGGAGCGGGAGGACCATACAATGAGCAGTTCTTC	CASSSQGGAGGPYNEQFF
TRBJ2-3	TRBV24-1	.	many	TGTGCCACCAGTGAGACAGGAACATCTAGCACAGATACGCAGTATTTT	CATSETGTSSTDTQYF
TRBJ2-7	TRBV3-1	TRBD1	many	TGTGCCAGCACCCCCCGCGAGACAGGGAGATTCCACGAGCAGTACTTC	CASTPRETGRFHEQYF
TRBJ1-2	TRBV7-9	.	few	TGTGCCAGCAGCAAGGGGGGACCTGGCTACACCTTC	CASSKGGPGYTF
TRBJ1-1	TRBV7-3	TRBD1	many	TGTGCCAGCAGCAGAGGGACAGCGGGGGGGCGAGGAATAGGAACTGAAGCTTTCTTT	CASSRGTAGGRGIGTEAFF
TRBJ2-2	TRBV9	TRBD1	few	TGTGCCAGCAGCGTAGGCAGGGGGCATCCCGGGGAGCTGTTTTTT	CASSVGRGHPGELFF